This is a list of T cell receptor beta chains from one sample in a study of cytomegalovirus exposure and HLA in healthy donors. The method was immunoSEQ multiplex PCR; TCRdb's version includes in-frame clones alone and lacks a portion of them. The sample lists some 97,000 clones; around 76% were seen once. Sequences were obtained from PBMCs. These receptor sequences come from a woman between 50 and 59 years old in good health and CMV-seropositive. Both conserved end residues are part of each CDR3. Fields, in order: clone size, V gene, J gene, D gene, CDR3 DNA, CDR3 protein. D genes are given only for firm matches. The listing skips clone size in some rows; elsewhere it reads once, few, many or a size class.

>.|TRBV14|TRBJ1-1|.
TGTGCCAGCAGCCCAAGGGAGTTGAACACTGAAGCTTTCTTT
CASSPRELNTEAFF
>.|TRBV7-3|TRBJ2-1|.
TGTGCCAGCAGCTTAGTGCGGGAAACTGCCGCGTTCTTC
CASSLVRETAAFF
>once|TRBV7-9|TRBJ1-1|.
TGTGCCAGCAGCCCTTTCACAGGGCTGAACACTGAAGCTTTCTTT
CASSPFTGLNTEAFF
>once|TRBV6-7|TRBJ2-5|.
TGTGCCAGCACCCCCATCCAAGAGACCCAGTACTTC
CASTPIQETQYF
>few|TRBV19|TRBJ2-5|.
TGTGCCAGTAGTATCCTAGGGGGAGAGACCCAGTACTTC
CASSILGGETQYF
>.|TRBV9|TRBJ2-3|.
TGTGCCAGCAGCGTGGGGAGGAGCACAGATACGCAGTATTTT
CASSVGRSTDTQYF
>.|TRBV19|TRBJ2-1|.
TGTGCCAGTAGTATAGTCAGCGGCAATGAGCAGTTCTTC
CASSIVSGNEQFF
>once|TRBV7-9|TRBJ2-2|.
TGTGCCAGCAGCAGTTTTTCAGCGGAATCGAACACCGGGGAGCTGCTTTTT
CASSSFSAESNTGELLF
>.|TRBV19|TRBJ1-6|TRBD1
TGTGCCGCTGGGGACAGGGGAAATTCACCCCTCCACTTT
CAAGDRGNSPLHF
>.|TRBV5-4|TRBJ2-7|TRBD2
TGTGCCAGCAGCCCGAGTCCTAGCGGGGGAACCGTCTACGAGCAGTACTTC
CASSPSPSGGTVYEQYF
>once|TRBV7-3|TRBJ2-7|TRBD1
TGTGCCAGCAGCTCCCCAGGGGGCGAGCAGTACTTC
CASSSPGGEQYF
>.|TRBV6-1|TRBJ2-7|TRBD1
TGTGCCACGGGGACAGGGTCATTGTACGAGCAGTACTTC
CATGTGSLYEQYF
>.|TRBV4-1|TRBJ1-2|TRBD1
TGCGCCAGCAGCCGTTCAGGACAGGGGGAAAACTATGGCTACACCTTC
CASSRSGQGENYGYTF
>.|TRBV2|TRBJ2-7|.
TGTGCCGTCACAGGGCCCCACGAGCAGTACTTC
CAVTGPHEQYF
>medium-sized|TRBV25-1|TRBJ2-2|TRBD1
TGTGCCAGCAGTCCCGGGACAGGCACCGGGGAGCTGTTTTTT
CASSPGTGTGELFF
>.|TRBV19|TRBJ1-1|.
TGTGCCAGTAGTATTAACAGTAACACTGAAGCTTTCTTT
CASSINSNTEAFF
>.|TRBV27|TRBJ2-1|.
TGTGCCAGTGGGACTTCTCTCTCCTACAATGAGCAGTTCTTC
CASGTSLSYNEQFF
>.|TRBV2|TRBJ1-2|.
TGTGCCAGCACCCCACCCAGCTATGGCTACACCTTC
CASTPPSYGYTF
>.|TRBV7-9|TRBJ1-1|.
TGTGCCAGCAGCTTAAACTCACAGGTAGGAGCTTTCTTT
CASSLNSQVGAFF